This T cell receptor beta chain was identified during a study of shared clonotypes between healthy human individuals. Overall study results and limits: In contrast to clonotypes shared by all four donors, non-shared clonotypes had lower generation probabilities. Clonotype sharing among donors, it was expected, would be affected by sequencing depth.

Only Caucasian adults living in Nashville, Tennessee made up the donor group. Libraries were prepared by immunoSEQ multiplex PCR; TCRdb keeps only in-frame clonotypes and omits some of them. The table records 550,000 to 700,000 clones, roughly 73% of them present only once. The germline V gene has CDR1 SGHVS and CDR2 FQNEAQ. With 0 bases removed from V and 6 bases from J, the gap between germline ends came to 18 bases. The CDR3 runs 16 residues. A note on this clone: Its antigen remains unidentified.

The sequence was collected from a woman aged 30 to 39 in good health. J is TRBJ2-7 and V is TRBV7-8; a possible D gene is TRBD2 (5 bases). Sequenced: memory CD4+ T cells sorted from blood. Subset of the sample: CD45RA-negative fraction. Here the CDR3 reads CASSLALGPRGLEQYF. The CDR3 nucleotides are TGTGCCAGCAGCTTAGCGCTTGGACCAAGAGGACTCGAGCAGTACTTC. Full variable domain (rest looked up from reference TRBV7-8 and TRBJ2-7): GAGVSQSPRYKVAKRGQDVALRCDPISGHVSLFWYQQALGQGPEFLTYFQNEAQLDKSGLPSDRFFAERPEGSVSTLKIQRTQQEDSAVYLCASSLALGPRGLEQYFGPGTRLTVT.